What follows describes a single T cell receptor (beta chain). The data were taken from a study of blood T cell repertoires in COVID-19. Whole-study context: In each case, the material was cDNA or gDNA derived from T cells, B-cell-depleted T cells, or PBMCs.

The Seattle patients, enrolled during active infection, were followed longitudinally. Germline lookup yields CDR1 SGHTS and CDR2 YDEGEE. The CDR3 is 14 amino acids. V dropped 4 bases and J dropped 2; count of bases not matched to a gene: 3. Original methodology: Researchers report that nucleated cell counts were estimated from reference gene primer amplification. Only in-frame clones appear in the TCRdb table, and some are missing; sequencing was by immunoSEQ multiplex PCR. D and trimming come from the DNA, and the V and J calls and clone size come from that table. The sample holds under 60,000 clones, roughly 88% seen once.

Source material: peripheral blood. The receptor's source is a man aged 25 to 45 with COVID-19, enrolled during active disease. This chain joins TRBV5-8 and TRBJ1-1, with 9 bases matching TRBD1. Written as DNA, the CDR3 is TGTGCCAGCAGCAAACAGGGGGCAAACACTGAAGCTTTCTTT. Protein sequence: CASSKQGANTEAFF.